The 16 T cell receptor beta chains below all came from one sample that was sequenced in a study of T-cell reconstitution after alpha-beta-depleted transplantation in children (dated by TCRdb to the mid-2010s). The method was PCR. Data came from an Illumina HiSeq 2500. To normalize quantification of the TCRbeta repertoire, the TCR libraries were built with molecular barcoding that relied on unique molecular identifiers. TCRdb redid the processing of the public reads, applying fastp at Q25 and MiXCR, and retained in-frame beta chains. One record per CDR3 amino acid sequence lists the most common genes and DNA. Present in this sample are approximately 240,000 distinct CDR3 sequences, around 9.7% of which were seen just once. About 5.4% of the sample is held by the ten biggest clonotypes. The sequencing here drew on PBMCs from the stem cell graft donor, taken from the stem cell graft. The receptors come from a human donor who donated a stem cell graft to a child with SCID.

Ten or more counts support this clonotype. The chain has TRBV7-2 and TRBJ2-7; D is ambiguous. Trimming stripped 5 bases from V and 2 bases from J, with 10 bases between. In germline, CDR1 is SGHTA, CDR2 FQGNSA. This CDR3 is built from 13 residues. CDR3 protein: CASSNYGPYEQYF. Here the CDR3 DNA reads TGTGCCAGCAGCAATTACGGACCCTACGAGCAGTACTTC.

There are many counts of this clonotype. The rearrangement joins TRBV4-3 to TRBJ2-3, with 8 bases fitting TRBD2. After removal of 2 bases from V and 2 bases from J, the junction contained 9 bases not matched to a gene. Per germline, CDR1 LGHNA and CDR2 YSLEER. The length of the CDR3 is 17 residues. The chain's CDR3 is CASSQFYRGGNTDTQYF. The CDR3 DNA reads TGCGCCAGCAGCCAATTTTACCGGGGGGGGAACACAGATACGCAGTATTTT.

The CDR3 region has the DNA TGTGCCAGCAGCTTAGTGGTCGGGGGTGAAACAGATACGCAGTATTTT. Protein sequence: CASSLVVGGETDTQYF. This chain uses TRBV7-2 with TRBJ2-3; D is perhaps TRBD2 (6 bases). Looked up from germline, CDR1 is SGHTA and CDR2 is FQGNSA. The CDR3 covers 16 residues. Trimming removed 1 base from V and 3 bases from J, with 14 bases in between.

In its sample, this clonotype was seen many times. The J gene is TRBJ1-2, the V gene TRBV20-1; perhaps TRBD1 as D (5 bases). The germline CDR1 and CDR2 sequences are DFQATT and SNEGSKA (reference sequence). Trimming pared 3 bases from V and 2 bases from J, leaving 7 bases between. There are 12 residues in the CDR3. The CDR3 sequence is CSARGENYGYTF. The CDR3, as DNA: TGCAGTGCTAGGGGGGAAAACTATGGCTACACCTTC.

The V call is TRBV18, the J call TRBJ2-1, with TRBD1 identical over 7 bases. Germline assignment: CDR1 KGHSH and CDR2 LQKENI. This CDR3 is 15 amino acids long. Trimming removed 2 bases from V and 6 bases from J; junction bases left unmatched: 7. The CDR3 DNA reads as TGTGCCAGCTCACCAAGAGGGGGCGGTATCAATGAGCAGTTCTTC. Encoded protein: CASSPRGGGINEQFF.

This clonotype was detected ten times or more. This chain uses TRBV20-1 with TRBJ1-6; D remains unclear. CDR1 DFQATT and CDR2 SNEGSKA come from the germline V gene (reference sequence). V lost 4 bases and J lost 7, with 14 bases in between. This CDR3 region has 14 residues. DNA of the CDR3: TGCAGTGCTACAAGTTGGGTGCGAAATTCACCCCTCCACTTT. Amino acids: CSATSWVRNSPLHF.

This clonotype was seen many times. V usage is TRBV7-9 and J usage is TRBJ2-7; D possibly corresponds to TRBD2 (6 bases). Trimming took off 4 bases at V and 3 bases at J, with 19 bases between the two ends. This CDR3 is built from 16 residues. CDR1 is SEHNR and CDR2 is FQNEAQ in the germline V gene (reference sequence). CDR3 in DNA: TGTGCCAGCAGCTACCCCACCGGGGGACGGGTCTACGAGCAGTACTTC. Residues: CASSYPTGGRVYEQYF.

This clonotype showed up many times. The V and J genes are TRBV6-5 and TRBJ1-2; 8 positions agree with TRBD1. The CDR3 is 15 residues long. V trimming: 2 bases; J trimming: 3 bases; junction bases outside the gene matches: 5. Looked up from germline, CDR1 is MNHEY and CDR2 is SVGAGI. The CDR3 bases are TGTGCCAGCAGTTACGGGACAGGTCGTCACTATGGCTACACCTTC. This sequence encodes CASSYGTGRHYGYTF.

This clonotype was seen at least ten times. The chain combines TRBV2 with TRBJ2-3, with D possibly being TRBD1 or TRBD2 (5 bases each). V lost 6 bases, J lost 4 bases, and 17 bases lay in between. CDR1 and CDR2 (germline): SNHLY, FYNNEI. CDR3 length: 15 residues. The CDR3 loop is CASSGRDLAADTQYF. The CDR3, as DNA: TGTGCCAGCAGCGGCAGGGACCTGGCGGCAGATACGCAGTATTTT.

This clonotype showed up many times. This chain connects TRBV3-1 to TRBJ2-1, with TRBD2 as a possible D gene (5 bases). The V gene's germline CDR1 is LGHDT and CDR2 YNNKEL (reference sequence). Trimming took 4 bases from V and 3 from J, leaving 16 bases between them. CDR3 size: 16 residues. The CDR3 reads CASSLEGSRVYNEQFF. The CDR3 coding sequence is TGTGCCAGCAGCCTGGAAGGGAGTAGGGTCTACAATGAGCAGTTCTTC.

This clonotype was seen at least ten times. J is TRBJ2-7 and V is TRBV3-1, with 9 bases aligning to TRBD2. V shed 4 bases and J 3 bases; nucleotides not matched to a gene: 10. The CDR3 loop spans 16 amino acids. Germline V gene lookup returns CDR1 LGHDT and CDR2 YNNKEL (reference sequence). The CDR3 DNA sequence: TGTGCCAGCAGCCTAGGGGGGGCTAGCGGGGTCTACGAGCAGTACTTC. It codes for CASSLGGASGVYEQYF.

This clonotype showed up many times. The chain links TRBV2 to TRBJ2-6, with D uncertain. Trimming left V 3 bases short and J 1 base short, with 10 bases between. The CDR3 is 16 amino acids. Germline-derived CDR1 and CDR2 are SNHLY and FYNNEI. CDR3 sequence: CASSEGRVSGANVLTF. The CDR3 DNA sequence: TGTGCCAGCAGTGAGGGTAGGGTGTCTGGGGCCAACGTCCTGACTTTC.

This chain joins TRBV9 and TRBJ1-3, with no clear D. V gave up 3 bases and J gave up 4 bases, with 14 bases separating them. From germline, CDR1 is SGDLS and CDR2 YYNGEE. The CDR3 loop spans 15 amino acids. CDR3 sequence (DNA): TGTGCCAGCAGCGCCCAAAGGACTTACGGAAACACCATATATTTT. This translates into CASSAQRTYGNTIYF. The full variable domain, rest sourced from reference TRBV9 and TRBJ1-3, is DSGVTQTPKHLITATGQRVTLRCSPRSGDLSVYWYQQSLDQGLQFLIQYYNGEERAKGNILERFSAQQFPDLHSELNLSSLELGDSALYFCASSAQRTYGNTIYFGEGSWLTVV.

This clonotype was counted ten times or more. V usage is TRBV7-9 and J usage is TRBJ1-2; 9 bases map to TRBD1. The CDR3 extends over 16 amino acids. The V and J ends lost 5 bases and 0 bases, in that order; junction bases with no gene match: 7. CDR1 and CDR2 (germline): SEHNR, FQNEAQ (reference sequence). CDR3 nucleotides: TGTGCCAGCAGCGGGACAGGGAGGGAAGCTAACTATGGCTACACCTTC. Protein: CASSGTGREANYGYTF.

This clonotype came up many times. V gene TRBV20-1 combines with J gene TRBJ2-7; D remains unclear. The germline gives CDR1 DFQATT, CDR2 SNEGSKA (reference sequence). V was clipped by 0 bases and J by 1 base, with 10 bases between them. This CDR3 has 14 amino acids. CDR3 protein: CSARDRGGSYEQYF. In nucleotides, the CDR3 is TGCAGTGCTAGAGATCGCGGCGGATCCTACGAGCAGTACTTC.

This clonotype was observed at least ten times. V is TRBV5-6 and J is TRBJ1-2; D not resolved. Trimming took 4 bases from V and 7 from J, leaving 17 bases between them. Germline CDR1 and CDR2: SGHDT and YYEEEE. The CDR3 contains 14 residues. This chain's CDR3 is CASSGDTVEGGYTF. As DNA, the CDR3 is TGTGCCAGCAGCGGGGATACAGTGGAGGGTGGCTACACCTTC.